This TCR beta chain derives from a study of CD8 T cells in ankylosing spondylitis. This clonotype was seen at least ten times. Antigen unknown. Regarding the study as a whole: Clones linked with disease were CD8+ and fairly uncommon in the peripheral blood.

Making use of molecular barcodes, quantitative 5'-RACE generated TCR beta libraries. TCRdb itself ran the 5' RACE reads through MiXCR, one entry per CDR3 protein. The data show 200,000 to 300,000 distinct CDR3 sequences, roughly a quarter seen once. This clonotype was sampled from a male donor with ankylosing spondylitis or in good health (not recorded which). The sequencing sample was made of blood, either unsorted or a sorted T cell fraction (not recorded which).

CDR3: CASGLGPAGSYNEQFF. CDR3 coding DNA: TGTGCTAGTGGTTTGGGACCAGCGGGGTCCTACAATGAGCAGTTCTTC. V is TRBV12-5 and J is TRBJ2-1; 7 nucleotides agree with TRBD2. Germline V CDR1 and CDR2: LGHNT, FRNRAP. V was pared by 1 base and J by 1 base, with 4 bases of the junction left unmatched. The CDR3 runs 16 residues.